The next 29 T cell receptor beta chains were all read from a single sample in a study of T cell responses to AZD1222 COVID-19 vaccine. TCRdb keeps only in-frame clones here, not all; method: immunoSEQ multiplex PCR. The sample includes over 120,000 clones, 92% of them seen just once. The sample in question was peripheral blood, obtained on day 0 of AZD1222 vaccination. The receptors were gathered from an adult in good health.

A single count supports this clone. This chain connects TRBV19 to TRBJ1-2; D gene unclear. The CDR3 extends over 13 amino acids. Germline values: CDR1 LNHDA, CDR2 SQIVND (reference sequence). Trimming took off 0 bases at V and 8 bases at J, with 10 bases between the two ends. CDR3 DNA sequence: TGTGCCAGTAGTATAGATCGCGCTACGGGCTACACCTTC. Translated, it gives CASSIDRATGYTF. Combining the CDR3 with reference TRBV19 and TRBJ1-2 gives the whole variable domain DGGITQSPKYLFRKEGQNVTLSCEQNLNHDAMYWYRQDPGQGLRLIYYSQIVNDFQKGDIAEGYSVSREKKESFPLTVTSAQKNPTAFYLCASSIDRATGYTFGSGTRLTVV.

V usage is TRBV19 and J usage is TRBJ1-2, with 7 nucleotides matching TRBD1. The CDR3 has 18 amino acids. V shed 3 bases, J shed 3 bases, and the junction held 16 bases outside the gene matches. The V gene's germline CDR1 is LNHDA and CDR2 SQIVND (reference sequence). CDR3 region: CASSISRGSGTVDYGYTF. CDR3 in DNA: TGTGCCAGTAGTATCTCCCGGGGTAGCGGGACAGTCGACTATGGCTACACCTTC.

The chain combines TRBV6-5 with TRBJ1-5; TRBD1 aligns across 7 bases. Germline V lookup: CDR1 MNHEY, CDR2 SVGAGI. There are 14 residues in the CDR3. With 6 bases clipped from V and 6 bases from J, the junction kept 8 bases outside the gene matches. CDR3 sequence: CASSADRASQPQHF. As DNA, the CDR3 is TGTGCCAGCAGCGCCGACAGGGCTAGTCAGCCCCAGCATTTT.

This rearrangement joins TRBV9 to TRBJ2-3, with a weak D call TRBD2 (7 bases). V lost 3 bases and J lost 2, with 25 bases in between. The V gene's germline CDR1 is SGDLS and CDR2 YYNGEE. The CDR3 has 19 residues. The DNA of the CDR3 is TGTGCCAGCAGCGGAGCCGGGACGGCCCAAGGGGGGGTCACAGATACGCAGTATTTT. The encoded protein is CASSGAGTAQGGVTDTQYF.

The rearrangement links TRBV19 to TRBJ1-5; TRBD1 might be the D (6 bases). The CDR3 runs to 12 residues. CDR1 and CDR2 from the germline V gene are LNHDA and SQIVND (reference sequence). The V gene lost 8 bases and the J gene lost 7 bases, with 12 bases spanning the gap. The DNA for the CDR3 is TGTGCCAGTCGTCGGGGGGGCCAGCCCCAGCATTTT. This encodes CASRRGGQPQHF.

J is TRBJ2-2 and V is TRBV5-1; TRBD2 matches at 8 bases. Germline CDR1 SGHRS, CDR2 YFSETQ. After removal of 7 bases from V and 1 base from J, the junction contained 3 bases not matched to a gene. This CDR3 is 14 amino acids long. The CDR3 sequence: CASPREGNTGELFF. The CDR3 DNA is TGCGCCAGCCCCCGGGAGGGGAACACCGGGGAGCTGTTTTTT.

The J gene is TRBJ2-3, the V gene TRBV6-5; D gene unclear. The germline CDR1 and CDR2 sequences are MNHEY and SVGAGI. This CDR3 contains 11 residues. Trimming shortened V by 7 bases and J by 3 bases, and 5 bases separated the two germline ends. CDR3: CASMGTDTQYF. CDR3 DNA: TGTGCCAGCATGGGTACAGATACGCAGTATTTT.

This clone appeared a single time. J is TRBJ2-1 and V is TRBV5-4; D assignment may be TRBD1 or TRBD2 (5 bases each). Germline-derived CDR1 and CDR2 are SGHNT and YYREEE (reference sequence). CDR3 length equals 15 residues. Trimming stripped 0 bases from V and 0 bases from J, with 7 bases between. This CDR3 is CASSLEGSSYNEQFF. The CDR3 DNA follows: TGTGCCAGCAGCTTGGAGGGGAGCTCCTACAATGAGCAGTTCTTC.

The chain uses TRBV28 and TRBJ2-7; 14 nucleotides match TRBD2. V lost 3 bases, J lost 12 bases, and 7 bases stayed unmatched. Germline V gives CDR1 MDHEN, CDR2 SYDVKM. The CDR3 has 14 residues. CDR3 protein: CASSFLGLAGELYF. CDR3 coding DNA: TGTGCCAGCAGTTTCCTGGGACTAGCGGGAGAGTTGTACTTC.

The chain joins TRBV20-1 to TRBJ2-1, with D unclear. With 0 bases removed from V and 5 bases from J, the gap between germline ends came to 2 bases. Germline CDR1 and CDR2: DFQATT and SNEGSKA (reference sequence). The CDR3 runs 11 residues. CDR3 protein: CSARDHNEQFF. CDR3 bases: TGCAGTGCTAGAGATCACAATGAGCAGTTCTTC.

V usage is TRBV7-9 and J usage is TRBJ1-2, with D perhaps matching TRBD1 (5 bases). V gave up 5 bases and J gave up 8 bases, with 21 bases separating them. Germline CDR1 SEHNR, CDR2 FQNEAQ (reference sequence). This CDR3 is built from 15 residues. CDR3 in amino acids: CASSRRAEERDGYTF. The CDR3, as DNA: TGTGCCAGCAGCCGCCGTGCAGAGGAGAGGGACGGCTACACCTTC.

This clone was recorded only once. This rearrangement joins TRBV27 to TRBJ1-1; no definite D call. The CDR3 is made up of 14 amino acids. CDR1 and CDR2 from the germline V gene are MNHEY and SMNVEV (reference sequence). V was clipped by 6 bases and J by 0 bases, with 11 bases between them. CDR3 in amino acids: CASRAWEMNTEAFF. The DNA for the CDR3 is TGTGCCAGCAGGGCCTGGGAAATGAACACTGAAGCTTTCTTT.

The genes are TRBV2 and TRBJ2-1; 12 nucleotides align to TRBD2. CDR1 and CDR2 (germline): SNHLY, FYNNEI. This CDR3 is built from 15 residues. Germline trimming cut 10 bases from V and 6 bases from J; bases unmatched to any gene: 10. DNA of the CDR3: TGTGCCATCGGCCCACTAGCGGGAGGCTCCAATGAGCAGTTCTTC. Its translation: CAIGPLAGGSNEQFF.

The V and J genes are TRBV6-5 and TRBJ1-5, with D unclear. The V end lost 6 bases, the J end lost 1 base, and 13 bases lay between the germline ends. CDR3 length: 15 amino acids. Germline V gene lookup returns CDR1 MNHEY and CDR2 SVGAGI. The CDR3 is CASSYSDASNQPQHF. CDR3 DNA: TGTGCCAGCAGCTATAGCGATGCGAGCAATCAGCCCCAGCATTTT.

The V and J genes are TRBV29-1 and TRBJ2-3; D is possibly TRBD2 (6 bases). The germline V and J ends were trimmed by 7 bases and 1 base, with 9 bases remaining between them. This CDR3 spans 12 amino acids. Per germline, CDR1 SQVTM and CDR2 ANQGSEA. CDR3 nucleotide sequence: TGCAGCGGAGCTAGCGGCACAGATACGCAGTATTTT. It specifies CSGASGTDTQYF.

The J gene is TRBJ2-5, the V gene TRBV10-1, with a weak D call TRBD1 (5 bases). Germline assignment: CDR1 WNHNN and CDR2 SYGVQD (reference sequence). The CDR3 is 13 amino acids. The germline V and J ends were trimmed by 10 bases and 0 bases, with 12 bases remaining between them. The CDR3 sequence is CANKTGYQETQYF. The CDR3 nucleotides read TGCGCCAACAAAACAGGCTACCAAGAGACCCAGTACTTC.

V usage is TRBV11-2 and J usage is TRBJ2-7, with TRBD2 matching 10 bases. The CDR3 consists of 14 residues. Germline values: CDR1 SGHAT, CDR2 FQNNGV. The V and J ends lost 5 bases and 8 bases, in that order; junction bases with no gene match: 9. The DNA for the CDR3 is TGTGCCAGCAGCCGTGAAGCGGGAGGGCTGCAGCAGTACTTC. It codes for CASSREAGGLQQYF. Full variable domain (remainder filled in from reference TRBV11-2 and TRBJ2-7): EAGVAQSPRYKIIEKRQSVAFWCNPISGHATLYWYQQILGQGPKLLIQFQNNGVVDDSQLPKDRFSAERLKGVDSTLKIQPAKLEDSAVYLCASSREAGGLQQYFGPGTRLTVT.

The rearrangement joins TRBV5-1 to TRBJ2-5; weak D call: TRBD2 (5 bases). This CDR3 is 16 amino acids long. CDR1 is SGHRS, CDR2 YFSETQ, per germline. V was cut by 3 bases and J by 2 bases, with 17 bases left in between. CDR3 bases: TGCGCCAGCAGCTGGGTCTTGGCGGCGGGTCAAGAGACCCAGTACTTC. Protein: CASSWVLAAGQETQYF.

The CDR3 sequence: CASSSGTQVNTGELFF. The CDR3 DNA sequence: TGCGCCAGCAGCTCCGGGACCCAAGTAAACACCGGGGAGCTGTTTTTT. The chain joins TRBV5-1 to TRBJ2-2, with D possibly called TRBD1 or TRBD2 (5 bases each). Looked up from germline, CDR1 is SGHRS and CDR2 is YFSETQ. With 3 bases removed from V and 2 bases from J, the gap between germline ends came to 14 bases. The CDR3 totals 16 residues.

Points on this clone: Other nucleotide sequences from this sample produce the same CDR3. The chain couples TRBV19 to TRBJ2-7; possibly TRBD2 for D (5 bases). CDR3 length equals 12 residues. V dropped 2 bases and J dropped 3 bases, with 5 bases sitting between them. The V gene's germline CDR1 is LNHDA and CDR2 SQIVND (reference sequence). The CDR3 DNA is TGTGCCAGTAGTATAAGCGGCTACGAGCAGTACTTC. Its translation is CASSISGYEQYF.

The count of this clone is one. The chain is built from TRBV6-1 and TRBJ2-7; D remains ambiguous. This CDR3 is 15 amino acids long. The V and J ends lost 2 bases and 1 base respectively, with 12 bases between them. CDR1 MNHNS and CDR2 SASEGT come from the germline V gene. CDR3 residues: CASSEPPLRSYEQYF. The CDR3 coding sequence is TGTGCCAGCAGTGAACCCCCCCTAAGGTCCTACGAGCAGTACTTC.

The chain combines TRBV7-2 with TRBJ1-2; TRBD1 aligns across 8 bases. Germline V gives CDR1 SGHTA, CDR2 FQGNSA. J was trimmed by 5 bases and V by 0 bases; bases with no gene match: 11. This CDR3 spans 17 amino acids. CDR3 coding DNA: TGTGCCAGCAGCTTAGCCATCGGACAGGGTCGAGGATATGGCTACACCTTC. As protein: CASSLAIGQGRGYGYTF.

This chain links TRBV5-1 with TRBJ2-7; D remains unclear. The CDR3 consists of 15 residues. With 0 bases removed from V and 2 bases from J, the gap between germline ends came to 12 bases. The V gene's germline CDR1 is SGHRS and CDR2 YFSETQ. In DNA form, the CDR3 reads TGCGCCAGCAGCTTGGGAACAGCTACCCCCTACGAGCAGTACTTC. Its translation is CASSLGTATPYEQYF.

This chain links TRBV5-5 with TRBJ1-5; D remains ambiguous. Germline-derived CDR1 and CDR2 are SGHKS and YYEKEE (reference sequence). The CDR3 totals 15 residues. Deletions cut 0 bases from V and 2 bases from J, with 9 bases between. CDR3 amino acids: CASSLGRFGNQPQHF. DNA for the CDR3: TGTGCCAGCAGCTTGGGGCGTTTCGGCAATCAGCCCCAGCATTTT. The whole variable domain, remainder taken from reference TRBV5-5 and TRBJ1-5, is DAGVTQSPTHLIKTRGQQVTLRCSPISGHKSVSWYQQVLGQGPQFIFQYYEKEERGRGNFPDRFSARQFPNYSSELNVNALLLGDSALYLCASSLGRFGNQPQHFGDGTRLSIL.

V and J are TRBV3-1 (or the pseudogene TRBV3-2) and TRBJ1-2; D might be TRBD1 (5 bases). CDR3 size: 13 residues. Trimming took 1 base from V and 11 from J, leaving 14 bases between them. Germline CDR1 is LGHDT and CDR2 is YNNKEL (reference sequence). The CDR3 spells CASSQVDKGTYTF. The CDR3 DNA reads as TGTGCCAGCAGCCAAGTCGACAAAGGGACGTACACCTTC.

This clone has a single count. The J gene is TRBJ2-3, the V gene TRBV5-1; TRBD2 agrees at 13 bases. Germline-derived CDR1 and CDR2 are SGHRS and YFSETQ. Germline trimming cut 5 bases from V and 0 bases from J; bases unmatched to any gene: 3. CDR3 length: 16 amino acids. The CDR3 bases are TGCGCCAGCAGGACTAGCGGGAGGTCTAGCACAGATACGCAGTATTTT. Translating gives CASRTSGRSSTDTQYF.

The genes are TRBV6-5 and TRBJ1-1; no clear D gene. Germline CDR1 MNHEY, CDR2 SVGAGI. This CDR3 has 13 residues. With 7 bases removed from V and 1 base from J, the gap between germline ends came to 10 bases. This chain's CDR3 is CASTLSGNTEAFF. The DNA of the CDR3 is TGTGCCAGCACCTTGTCGGGGAACACTGAAGCTTTCTTT.

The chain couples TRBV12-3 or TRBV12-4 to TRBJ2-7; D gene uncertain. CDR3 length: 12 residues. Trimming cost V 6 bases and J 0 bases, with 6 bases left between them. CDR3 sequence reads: CASSRTSYEQYF. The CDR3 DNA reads TGTGCCAGCAGCAGGACCTCCTACGAGCAGTACTTC.

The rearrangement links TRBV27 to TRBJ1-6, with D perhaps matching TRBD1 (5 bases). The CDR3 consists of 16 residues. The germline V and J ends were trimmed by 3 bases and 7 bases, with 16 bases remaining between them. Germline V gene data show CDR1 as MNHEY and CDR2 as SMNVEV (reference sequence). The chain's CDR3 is CASSLRGSIDNSPLHF. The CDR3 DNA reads TGTGCCAGCAGTTTGAGGGGCTCCATAGACAATTCACCCCTCCACTTT.